One and the same sample provided the 15 T cell receptor beta chains below, sequenced in a study of CD8 T cells in Susac syndrome. RNA amounts of roughly 0.45 to 1 ug underwent reverse transcription with random hexamers. TCRdb redid the calling of the immunoSEQ multiplex PCR reads with MiXCR, one entry per CDR3 protein. The data contain some 150,000 distinct CDR3 sequences, roughly 95% of them singletons. Source material: CD4+ T cells from PBMCs. Receptors were obtained from a human donor in good health.

This chain uses TRBV9 with TRBJ2-1; 12 bases are shared with TRBD2. The CDR3 runs 21 residues. CDR1 and CDR2 (germline): SGDLS, YYNGEE. The V segment lost 4 bases and the J segment 0 bases; nucleotides outside the gene matches: 17. The CDR3 DNA reads as TGTGCCAGCAGCAAGCGACCTGGGACTAGCGGGTCCCCCGTCTCCTACAATGAGCAGTTCTTC. Protein product: CASSKRPGTSGSPVSYNEQFF.

V usage is TRBV4-2 and J usage is TRBJ2-1, with 8 bases lining up with TRBD2. Germline values: CDR1 LGHNA, CDR2 YNFKEQ. V lost 0 bases to trimming and J lost 9 bases; unmatched junction nucleotides: 28. The CDR3 extends over 22 amino acids. This CDR3 is CASSQENLIGLQRREARVEQFF. In nucleotides, the CDR3 is TGTGCCAGCAGCCAAGAGAACCTGATCGGCCTCCAAAGGCGGGAGGCCCGTGTTGAGCAGTTCTTC.

The DNA of the CDR3 is TGTGCTAGTGGCCCGCGGAGAGCGGCGAACACCGGGGAGCTGTTTTTT. Translated, it gives CASGPRRAANTGELFF. The chain is built from TRBV12-5 and TRBJ2-2; TRBD2 is a possible D gene (5 bases). The V and J ends lost 6 bases and 0 bases respectively, with 14 bases between them. CDR1 and CDR2 from the germline V gene are LGHNT and FRNRAP. The CDR3 loop spans 16 amino acids.

The V call is TRBV7-2, the J call TRBJ1-1; D is possibly TRBD1 (5 bases). Germline V gene data show CDR1 as SGHTA and CDR2 as FQGNSA. Trimming stripped 0 bases from V and 1 base from J, with 9 bases between. This CDR3 comprises 15 residues. CDR3 loop: CASSLAWGPNTEAFF. The DNA of the CDR3 is TGTGCCAGCAGCTTAGCTTGGGGCCCGAACACTGAAGCTTTCTTT.

The chain is built from TRBV2 and TRBJ1-1, with TRBD1 matching over 9 bases. With 4 bases clipped from V and 3 bases from J, the junction kept 3 bases outside the gene matches. Germline CDR1 is SNHLY and CDR2 is FYNNEI. The CDR3 contains 14 residues. Here the CDR3 DNA reads TGTGCCAGCAGTGTGGACAGGGGAGACACTGAAGCTTTCTTT. Translated: CASSVDRGDTEAFF. Together with reference TRBV2 and TRBJ1-1, the CDR3 gives the full variable domain: EPEVTQTPSHQVTQMGQEVILRCVPISNHLYFYWYRQILGQKVEFLVSFYNNEISEKSEIFDDQFSVERPDGSNFTLKIRSTKLEDSAMYFCASSVDRGDTEAFFGQGTRLTVV.

This clonotype was observed a single time. CDR3 in amino acids: CAWGQSNTEAFF. In nucleotides, the CDR3 is TGTGCCTGGGGACAGTCGAACACTGAAGCTTTCTTT. The V and J genes are TRBV30 and TRBJ1-1; the D gene is possibly TRBD1 (6 bases). The ends were cut back, 5 bases at V and 1 base at J, with 8 bases in the middle. The CDR3 consists of 12 residues. Germline CDR1 and CDR2: GTSNPN and SVGIG (reference sequence).

This chain uses TRBV20-1 with TRBJ1-2; 7 bases match TRBD1. This CDR3 contains 13 residues. Per germline, CDR1 DFQATT and CDR2 SNEGSKA (reference sequence). The junction had 4 bases not matched to a gene; V was cut back by 5 bases and J by 1 base. The CDR3 DNA is TGCAGTGCTGAGGACAGGAATAACTATGGCTACACCTTC. Residues: CSAEDRNNYGYTF.

This clonotype is a singleton in its sample. V and J are TRBV30 and TRBJ2-7; 8 bases line up with TRBD1. The length of the CDR3 is 14 residues. Germline loops: CDR1 GTSNPN, CDR2 SVGIG (reference sequence). V was clipped by 5 bases and J by 0 bases; unmatched bases: 6. For the CDR3, the DNA is TGTGCCTGGGTCGACAGGGGCCCCTCCTACGAGCAGTACTTC. Its protein is CAWVDRGPSYEQYF.

The rearrangement uses TRBV7-9 and TRBJ1-1; a weak D match, TRBD1 (5 bases). This CDR3 has 16 amino acids. CDR1 and CDR2 (germline): SEHNR, FQNEAQ (reference sequence). Trimming stripped 5 bases from V and 4 bases from J, with 20 bases between. CDR3 in amino acids: CASSPTPGFGGTEAFF. The CDR3 bases are TGTGCCAGCAGCCCAACCCCCGGTTTTGGGGGCACTGAAGCTTTCTTT.

The rearrangement uses TRBV9 and TRBJ1-5; the D is unclear. Deletions cut 0 bases from V and 7 bases from J, with 11 bases between. Germline CDR1 reads SGDLS; CDR2 reads YYNGEE. The CDR3 runs to 14 residues. CDR3 sequence: CASSVVGPRQPQHF. The CDR3 DNA reads TGTGCCAGCAGCGTAGTCGGGCCCAGGCAGCCCCAGCATTTT.

This chain connects TRBV20-1 to TRBJ2-1, with 11 positions matching TRBD2. The CDR3 is 14 residues long. Germline values: CDR1 DFQATT, CDR2 SNEGSKA (reference sequence). J was trimmed by 10 bases and V by 5 bases; bases with no gene match: 10. CDR3 in amino acids: CSAHRSGRAPEQFF. Here the CDR3 DNA reads TGCAGTGCTCACCGTAGCGGGAGGGCTCCGGAGCAGTTCTTC.

The chain has TRBV20-1 and TRBJ1-3, with a weak D call TRBD1 (6 bases). In germline, CDR1 is DFQATT, CDR2 SNEGSKA (reference sequence). The V end was cut by 3 bases, the J end by 0 bases, with 12 bases between. There are 15 residues in the CDR3. DNA of the CDR3: TGCAGTGCTAGGGGGGGGGCAGACTCTGGAAACACCATATATTTT. Protein: CSARGGADSGNTIYF.

The J gene is TRBJ2-1, the V gene TRBV3-1; weak D call: TRBD2 (7 bases). Germline lookup yields CDR1 LGHDT and CDR2 YNNKEL (reference sequence). V dropped 0 bases and J dropped 9 bases, with 12 bases sitting between them. This CDR3 region has 14 residues. The CDR3, as DNA: TGTGCCAGCAGCCAAGATACGGGGGGCGGTGAGCAGTTCTTC. It is translated as CASSQDTGGGEQFF.

This clonotype showed up just once. The rearrangement joins TRBV4-1 to TRBJ1-1, with a weak D call TRBD1 (5 bases). The CDR3 runs 14 residues. Trimming removed 0 bases at V and 6 bases at J, with 11 bases between. Germline V CDR1 and CDR2: MGHRA, YSYEKL. DNA of the CDR3: TGCGCCAGCAGCCAAGAGCGGGGGATATCTGAAGCTTTCTTT. This translates into CASSQERGISEAFF.

This sequence joins TRBV20-1 and TRBJ1-1; D ambiguous. V lost 0 bases to trimming and J lost 2 bases, with 16 bases between them. This CDR3 has 16 residues. Germline CDR1 is DFQATT and CDR2 is SNEGSKA (reference sequence). The CDR3 protein is CSARDQGEGLNTEAFF. The CDR3 DNA sequence: TGCAGTGCTAGAGATCAAGGAGAGGGTCTCAACACTGAAGCTTTCTTT.